This T cell receptor beta chain was retrieved from a study of identical twins. Germline CDR1 SGHTA, CDR2 FQGNSA. The CDR3 has 15 residues. This clonotype was seen a few times. One end of the junction fails to match germline, which may point to a read error. Unique molecular identifiers were present on the cDNA, which also gained a universal primer site by template switching. TCRdb redid the calling of the 5' RACE reads with MiXCR, one entry per CDR3 protein. The data contain 400,000 to 550,000 distinct CDR3 sequences, about 13% of them seen just once; the ten biggest clones take up about 0.94%. These sequences were also reported in another study, on yellow fever vaccine responses in identical twins.

The TCR was taken from a woman between 18 and 29 years old in good health. Sequenced sample: CD4+ T cells sorted from blood. The chain combines TRBV7-2 with TRBJ2-7, with D possibly matching TRBD1 (5 bases). The CDR3 region has the DNA TGTGCCAGCAGCCCCCAAAGCAGGGCCTCCGACGAGCAGTACTTC. Translating it yields CASSPQSRASDEQYF.